This section outlines one TCR beta chain sequence together with its context. Its antigen remains unidentified. The data derive from a study of T-cell memory formation after mild COVID-19. Regarding the study as a whole: Cross-reactive memory seemingly joined, as some responding clones were found in pre-infection memory. From day 15 to 85, contracting clones were balanced between CD4 and CD8, whereas later expanders leaned toward CD4+. Most CD4+ clones that shrank were in CM and EM, while CD8+ ones turned up in EMRA.

Amplification by 5'RACE using constant-segment primers produced TCR alpha and TCR beta cDNA libraries that carried sample barcodes and UMIs. TCRdb recomputed calls from the 5' RACE reads with MiXCR, one row per CDR3 protein. The sample includes about 290,000 distinct CDR3 sequences, about a sixth of them seen just once. CDR3 length: 15 amino acids. V was trimmed by 1 base and J by 2 bases, leaving 11 bases between them. Germline CDR1 is LGHNA and CDR2 is YNFKEQ. This sequence originates from a man in his late teens or twenties who had mild COVID-19 (a few samples of this study predate the infection). Cell type and time point are not known. Sequencing was carried out using PBMCs or a T cell subset sorted from them (not recorded which). This rearrangement joins TRBV4-2 to TRBJ1-2; no clear D. The CDR3 DNA reads as TGTGCCAGCAGCCAAGGAGTCAGTCTCAACTATGGCTACACCTTC. It translates to CASSQGVSLNYGYTF.